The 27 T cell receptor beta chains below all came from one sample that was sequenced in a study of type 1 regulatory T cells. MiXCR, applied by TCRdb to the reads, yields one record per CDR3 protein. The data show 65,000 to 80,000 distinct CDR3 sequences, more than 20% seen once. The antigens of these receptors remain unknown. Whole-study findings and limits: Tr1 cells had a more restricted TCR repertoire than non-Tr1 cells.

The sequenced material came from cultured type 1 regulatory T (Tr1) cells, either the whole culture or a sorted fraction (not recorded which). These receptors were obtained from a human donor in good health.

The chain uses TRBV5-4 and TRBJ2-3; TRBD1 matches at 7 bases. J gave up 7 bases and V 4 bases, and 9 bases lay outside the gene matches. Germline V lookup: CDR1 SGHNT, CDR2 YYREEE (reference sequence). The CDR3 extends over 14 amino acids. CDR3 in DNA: TGTGCCAGCAGCCCCGGACAGGTCGGAAATACGCAGTATTTT. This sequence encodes CASSPGQVGNTQYF.

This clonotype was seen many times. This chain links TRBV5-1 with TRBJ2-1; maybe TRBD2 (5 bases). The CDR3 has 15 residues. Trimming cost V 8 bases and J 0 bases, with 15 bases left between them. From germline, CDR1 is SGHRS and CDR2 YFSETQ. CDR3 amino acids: CASSRTGSSYNEQFF. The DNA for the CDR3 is TGCGCCAGTTCACGGACTGGCAGCTCCTACAATGAGCAGTTCTTC.

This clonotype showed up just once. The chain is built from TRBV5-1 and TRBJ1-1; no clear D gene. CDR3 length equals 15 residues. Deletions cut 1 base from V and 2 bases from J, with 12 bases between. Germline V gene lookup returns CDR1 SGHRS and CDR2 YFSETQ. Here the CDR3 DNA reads TGCGCCAGCAGCTTGATGAGTAACTCCAACACTGAAGCTTTCTTT. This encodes CASSLMSNSNTEAFF.

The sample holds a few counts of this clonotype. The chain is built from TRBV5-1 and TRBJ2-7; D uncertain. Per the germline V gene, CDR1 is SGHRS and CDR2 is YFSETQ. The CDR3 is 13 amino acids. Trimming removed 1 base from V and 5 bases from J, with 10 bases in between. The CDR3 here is CASSLLGSDEQYF. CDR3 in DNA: TGCGCCAGCAGCTTGCTGGGATCAGACGAGCAGTACTTC.

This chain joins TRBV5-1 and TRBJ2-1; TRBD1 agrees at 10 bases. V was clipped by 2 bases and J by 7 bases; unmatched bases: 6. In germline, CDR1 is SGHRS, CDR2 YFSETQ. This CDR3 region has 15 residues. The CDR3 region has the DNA TGCGCCAGCAGCTTATCGACAGGGGGCATTAATGAGCAGTTCTTC. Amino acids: CASSLSTGGINEQFF.

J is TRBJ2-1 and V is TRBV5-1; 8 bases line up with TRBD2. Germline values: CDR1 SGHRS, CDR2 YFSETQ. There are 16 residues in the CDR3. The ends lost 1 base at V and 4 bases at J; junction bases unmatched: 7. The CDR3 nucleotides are TGCGCCAGCAGCTTGATGTTAGCGGGACCTTACAATGAGCAGTTCTTC. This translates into CASSLMLAGPYNEQFF.

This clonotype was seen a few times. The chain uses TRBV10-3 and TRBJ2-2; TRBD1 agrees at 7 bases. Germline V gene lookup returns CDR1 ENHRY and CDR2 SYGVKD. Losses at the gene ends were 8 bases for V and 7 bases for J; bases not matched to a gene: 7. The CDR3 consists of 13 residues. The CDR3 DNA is TGTGCCATCTCTGACAGGGAAGGCGGGGAGCTGTTTTTT. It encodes CAISDREGGELFF.

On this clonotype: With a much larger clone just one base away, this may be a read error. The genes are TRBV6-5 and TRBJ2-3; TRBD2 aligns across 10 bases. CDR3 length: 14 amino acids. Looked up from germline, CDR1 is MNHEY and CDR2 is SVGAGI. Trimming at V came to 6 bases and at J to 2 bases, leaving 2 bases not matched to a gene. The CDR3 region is CASRGLADTDTQYF. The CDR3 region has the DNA TGTGCCAGCAGAGGACTAGCGGACACAGATACGCAGTATTTT.

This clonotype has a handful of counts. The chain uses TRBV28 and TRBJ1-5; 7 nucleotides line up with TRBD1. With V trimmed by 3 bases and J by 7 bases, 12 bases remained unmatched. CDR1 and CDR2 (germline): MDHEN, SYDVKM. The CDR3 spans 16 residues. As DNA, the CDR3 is TGTGCCAGCAGTTTGGTTAGACAGGGTACGTACCAGCCCCAGCATTTT. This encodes CASSLVRQGTYQPQHF.

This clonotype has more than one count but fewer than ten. Here the CDR3 DNA reads TGTGCCAGCAGTTCCAGCGACAGAGGCGCCTACGAGCAGTACTTC. It specifies CASSSSDRGAYEQYF. This sequence joins TRBV12-3 or TRBV12-4 and TRBJ2-7; possibly TRBD1 for D (5 bases). V lost 4 bases to trimming and J lost 2 bases, with 15 bases between them. The CDR3 extends over 15 amino acids.

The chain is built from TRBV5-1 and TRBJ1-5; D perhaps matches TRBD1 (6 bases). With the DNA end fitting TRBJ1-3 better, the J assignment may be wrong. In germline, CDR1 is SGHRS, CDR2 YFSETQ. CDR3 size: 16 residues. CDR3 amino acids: CASSLGQGHSGNTIYF. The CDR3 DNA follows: TGCGCCAGCAGCTTGGGGCAGGGACACTCTGGAAACACCATATATTTT.

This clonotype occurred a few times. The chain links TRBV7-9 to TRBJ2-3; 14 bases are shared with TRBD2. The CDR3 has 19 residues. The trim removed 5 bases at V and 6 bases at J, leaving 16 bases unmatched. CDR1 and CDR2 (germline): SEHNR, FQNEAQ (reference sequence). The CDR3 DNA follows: TGTGCCAGCAGCGTCGACGGGACTAGCGGGAGTCCCACACTGGATACGCAGTATTTT. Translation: CASSVDGTSGSPTLDTQYF.

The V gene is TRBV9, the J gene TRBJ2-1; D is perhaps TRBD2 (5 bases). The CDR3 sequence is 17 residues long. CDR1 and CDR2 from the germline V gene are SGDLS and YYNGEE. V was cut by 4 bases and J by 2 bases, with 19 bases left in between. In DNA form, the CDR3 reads TGTGCCAGCAGCCCCGGGGTAGGGTCGGCCGCCTACAATGAGCAGTTCTTC. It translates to CASSPGVGSAAYNEQFF.

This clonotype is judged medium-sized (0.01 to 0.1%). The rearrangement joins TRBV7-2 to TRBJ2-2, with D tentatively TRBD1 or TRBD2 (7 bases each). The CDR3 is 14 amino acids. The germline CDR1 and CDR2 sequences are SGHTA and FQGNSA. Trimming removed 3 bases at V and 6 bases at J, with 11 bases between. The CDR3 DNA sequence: TGTGCCAGCAGCTTCCAGGGGGGGCCCGGGGAGCTGTTTTTT. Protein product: CASSFQGGPGELFF. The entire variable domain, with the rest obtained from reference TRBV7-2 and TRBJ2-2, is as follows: GAGVSQSPSNKVTEKGKDVELRCDPISGHTALYWYRQSLGQGLEFLIYFQGNSAPDKSGLPSDRFSAERTGGSVSTLTIQRTQQEDSAVYLCASSFQGGPGELFFGEGSRLTVL.

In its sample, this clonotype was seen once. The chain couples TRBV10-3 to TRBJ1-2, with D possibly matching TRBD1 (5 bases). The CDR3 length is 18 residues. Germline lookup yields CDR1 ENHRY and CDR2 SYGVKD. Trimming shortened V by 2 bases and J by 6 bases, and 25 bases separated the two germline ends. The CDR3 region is CAISESADRPFSLHGYTF. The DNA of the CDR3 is TGTGCCATCAGTGAGAGTGCAGACAGACCTTTTTCACTTCATGGCTACACCTTC.

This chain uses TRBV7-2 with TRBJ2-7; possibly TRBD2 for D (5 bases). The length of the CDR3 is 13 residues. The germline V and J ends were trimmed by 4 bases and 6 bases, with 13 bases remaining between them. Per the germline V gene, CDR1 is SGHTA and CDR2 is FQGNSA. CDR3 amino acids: CASSYGVPGEQYF. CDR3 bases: TGTGCCAGCAGCTACGGGGTCCCCGGCGAGCAGTACTTC.

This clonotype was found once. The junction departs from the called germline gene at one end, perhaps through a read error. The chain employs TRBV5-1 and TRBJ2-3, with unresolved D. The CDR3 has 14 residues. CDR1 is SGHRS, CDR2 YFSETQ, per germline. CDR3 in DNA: TGCGCCAGCAGCTTGGGATCGAGCACATATACGCAGTATTTT. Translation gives CASSLGSSTYTQYF.

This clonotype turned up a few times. The CDR3 bases are TGTGCCAGCTGGGCTGGGGGGCCCCCGCAGTATTTT. Residues: CASWAGGPPQYF. This chain joins TRBV7-2 and TRBJ2-3; D is possibly TRBD1 or TRBD2 (6 bases each). The CDR3 has 12 amino acids. V lost 8 bases, J lost 10 bases, and 16 bases lay in between. Germline values: CDR1 SGHTA, CDR2 FQGNSA. The full variable domain, with the rest looked up from reference TRBV7-2 and TRBJ2-3, is GAGVSQSPSNKVTEKGKDVELRCDPISGHTALYWYRQSLGQGLEFLIYFQGNSAPDKSGLPSDRFSAERTGGSVSTLTIQRTQQEDSAVYLCASWAGGPPQYFGPGTRLTVL.

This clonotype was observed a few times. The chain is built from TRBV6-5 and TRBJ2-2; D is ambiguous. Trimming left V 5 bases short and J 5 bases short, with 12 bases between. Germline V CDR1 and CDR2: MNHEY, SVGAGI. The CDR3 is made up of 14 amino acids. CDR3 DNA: TGTGCCAGCAGTCAGGTGCGAGGAACCGGGGAGCTGTTTTTT. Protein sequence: CASSQVRGTGELFF.

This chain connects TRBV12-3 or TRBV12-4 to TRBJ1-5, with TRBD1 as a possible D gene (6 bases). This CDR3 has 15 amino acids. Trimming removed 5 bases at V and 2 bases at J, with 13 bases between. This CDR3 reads CASSPTGSGNQPQHF. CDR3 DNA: TGTGCCAGCAGTCCAACAGGGTCGGGCAATCAGCCCCAGCATTTT.

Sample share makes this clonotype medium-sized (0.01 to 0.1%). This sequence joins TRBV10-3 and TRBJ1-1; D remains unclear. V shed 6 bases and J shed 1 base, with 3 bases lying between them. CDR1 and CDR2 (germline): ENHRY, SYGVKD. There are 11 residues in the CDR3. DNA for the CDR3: TGTGCCATCAGACAGAACACTGAAGCTTTCTTT. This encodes CAIRQNTEAFF.

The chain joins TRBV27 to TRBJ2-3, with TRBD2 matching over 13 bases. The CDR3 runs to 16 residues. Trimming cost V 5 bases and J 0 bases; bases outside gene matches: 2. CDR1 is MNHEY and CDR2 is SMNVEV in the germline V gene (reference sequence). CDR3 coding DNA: TGTGCCAGCAGTACACTAGCGGGAGGGAGCACAGATACGCAGTATTTT. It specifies CASSTLAGGSTDTQYF.

The CDR3 region is CASSLALAGFTDTQYF. The DNA of the CDR3 is TGCGCCAGCAGCTTGGCGCTAGCGGGGTTCACAGATACGCAGTATTTT. This rearrangement joins TRBV5-1 to TRBJ2-3, with TRBD2 matching 9 bases. Germline V lookup: CDR1 SGHRS, CDR2 YFSETQ. This CDR3 is 16 amino acids long. Losses at the gene ends were 0 bases for V and 2 bases for J; bases not matched to a gene: 4. The entire variable domain, with the rest obtained from reference TRBV5-1 and TRBJ2-3, is as follows: KAGVTQTPRYLIKTRGQQVTLSCSPISGHRSVSWYQQTPGQGLQFLFEYFSETQRNKGNFPGRFSGRQFSNSRSEMNVSTLELGDSALYLCASSLALAGFTDTQYFGPGTRLTVL.

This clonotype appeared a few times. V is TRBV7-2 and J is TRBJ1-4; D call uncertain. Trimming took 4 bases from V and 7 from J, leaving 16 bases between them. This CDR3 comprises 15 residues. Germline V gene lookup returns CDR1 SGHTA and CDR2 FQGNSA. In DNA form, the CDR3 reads TGTGCCAGCAGCTCCCCCAAGGGTTTGAGTGAAAAACTGTTTTTT. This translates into CASSSPKGLSEKLFF.

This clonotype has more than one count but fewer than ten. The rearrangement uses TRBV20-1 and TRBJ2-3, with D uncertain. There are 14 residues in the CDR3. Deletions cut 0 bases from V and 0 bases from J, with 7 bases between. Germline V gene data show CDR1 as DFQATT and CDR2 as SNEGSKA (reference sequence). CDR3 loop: CSARDQASTDTQYF. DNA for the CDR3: TGCAGTGCTAGAGATCAAGCGAGCACAGATACGCAGTATTTT.

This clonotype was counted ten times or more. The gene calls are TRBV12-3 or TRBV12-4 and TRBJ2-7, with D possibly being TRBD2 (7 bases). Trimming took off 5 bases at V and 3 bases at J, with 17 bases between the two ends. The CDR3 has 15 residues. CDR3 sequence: CASSQGGDPHYEQYF. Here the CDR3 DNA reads TGTGCCAGCAGTCAAGGGGGGGACCCGCACTACGAGCAGTACTTC.

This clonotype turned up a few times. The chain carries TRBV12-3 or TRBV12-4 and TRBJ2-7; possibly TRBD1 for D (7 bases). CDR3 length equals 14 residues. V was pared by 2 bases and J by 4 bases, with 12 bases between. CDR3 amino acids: CASSLMAGGYEQYF. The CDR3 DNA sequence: TGTGCCAGCAGTTTAATGGCAGGGGGGTACGAGCAGTACTTC.